Each of the 19 T cell receptor beta chains below was sequenced from the same sample in a study of radiotherapy plus CTLA-4 blockade in lung cancer. The table came from immunoSEQ multiplex PCR; TCRdb's copy has only in-frame clones and leaves some out. The sample consists of about 32,000 clones, 75% to 90% of them appearing once. The specimen comprised peripheral blood, sampled from a patient treated with radiotherapy plus ipilimumab. These receptors were taken from a human donor with non-small cell lung cancer who had stable disease on radiotherapy plus ipilimumab.

The chain uses TRBV4-1 and TRBJ2-7; no clear D gene. The CDR3 is made up of 15 amino acids. V lost 0 bases and J 6 bases, leaving 15 bases between the germline ends. Germline-derived CDR1 and CDR2 are MGHRA and YSYEKL. The CDR3 is CASSQEITRPSEQYF. The CDR3 nucleotides read TGCGCCAGCAGCCAAGAAATTACCCGCCCGAGCGAGCAGTACTTC.

The chain links TRBV2 to TRBJ1-3; no reliable D call. Germline loops: CDR1 SNHLY, CDR2 FYNNEI. The CDR3 is 16 residues long. With 6 bases removed from V and 0 bases from J, the gap between germline ends came to 15 bases. CDR3 sequence: CASSRWRADSGNTIYF. The DNA for the CDR3 is TGTGCCAGCAGCCGATGGCGGGCCGACTCTGGAAACACCATATATTTT. Supplemented by reference TRBV2 and TRBJ1-3, the full variable domain reads EPEVTQTPSHQVTQMGQEVILRCVPISNHLYFYWYRQILGQKVEFLVSFYNNEISEKSEIFDDQFSVERPDGSNFTLKIRSTKLEDSAMYFCASSRWRADSGNTIYFGEGSWLTVV.

V gene TRBV5-1 combines with J gene TRBJ2-1; 7 positions agree with TRBD2. Germline V gives CDR1 SGHRS, CDR2 YFSETQ. The length of the CDR3 is 15 residues. The V and J ends lost 3 bases and 7 bases, in that order; junction bases with no gene match: 10. CDR3 sequence: CASSSSGGVINEQFF. The CDR3 DNA follows: TGCGCCAGCAGCTCGTCTGGGGGGGTTATTAATGAGCAGTTCTTC.

The CDR3 loop reads CASSFGSLASNQPQHF. The DNA of the CDR3 is TGTGCCAGCAGCTTTGGCTCCTTAGCAAGCAATCAGCCCCAGCATTTT. This chain joins TRBV7-8 and TRBJ1-5, with D uncertain. V lost 3 bases and J 1 base, leaving 13 bases between the germline ends. CDR1 SGHVS and CDR2 FQNEAQ come from the germline V gene. The CDR3 runs to 16 residues.

The genes are TRBV27 and TRBJ1-1; 8 nucleotides agree with TRBD1. Trimming cost V 3 bases and J 4 bases; bases outside gene matches: 4. This CDR3 spans 14 amino acids. In germline, CDR1 is MNHEY, CDR2 SMNVEV (reference sequence). CDR3 sequence reads: CASSFQGASTEAFF. For the CDR3, the DNA is TGTGCCAGCAGTTTTCAGGGGGCGAGCACTGAAGCTTTCTTT.

The V gene is TRBV18, the J gene TRBJ2-1; the match to TRBD2 covers 14 bases. In germline, CDR1 is KGHSH, CDR2 LQKENI. The CDR3 runs to 15 residues. J was trimmed by 5 bases and V by 5 bases; bases with no gene match: 2. Here the CDR3 DNA reads TGTGCCAGCTCAGTGACTAGCGGGAGGGACAATGAGCAGTTCTTC. Translated: CASSVTSGRDNEQFF.

The chain couples TRBV4-1 to TRBJ1-2; 7 bases agree with TRBD1. The CDR3 contains 14 residues. Germline V lookup: CDR1 MGHRA, CDR2 YSYEKL. After removal of 5 bases from V and 8 bases from J, the junction contained 11 bases not matched to a gene. CDR3 in DNA: TGCGCCAGCAGCTCCCAGGGGGGCAGGAACGGCTACACCTTC. Translation: CASSSQGGRNGYTF.

This clone was seen once. The chain recombines TRBV25-1 with TRBJ2-1, with D maybe TRBD1 (6 bases). CDR3 length: 15 residues. CDR1 and CDR2 from the germline V gene are MGHDK and SYGVNS. Trimming shortened V by 7 bases and J by 3 bases, and 16 bases separated the two germline ends. The chain's CDR3 is CASKGVGQSYNEQFF. The CDR3 nucleotides are TGTGCCAGCAAAGGGGTGGGACAAAGCTACAATGAGCAGTTCTTC.

This clone was picked up one time. The CDR3 here is CASSLGQGAKNIQYF. The DNA of the CDR3 is TGTGCCAGCAGCTTGGGACAGGGGGCCAAAAACATTCAGTACTTC. The chain links TRBV5-8 to TRBJ2-4; 8 nucleotides align to TRBD1. CDR1 is SGHTS and CDR2 is YDEGEE in the germline V gene. The CDR3 extends over 15 amino acids. V lost 0 bases and J lost 1; bases outside the gene matches: 0.

The chain employs TRBV5-1 and TRBJ2-2; 12 bases are shared with TRBD2. CDR1 and CDR2 from the germline V gene are SGHRS and YFSETQ. Trimming removed 3 bases from V and 5 bases from J; junction bases left unmatched: 5. The CDR3 totals 16 residues. The CDR3 reads CASSSGTSGLTGELFF. The CDR3 coding sequence is TGCGCCAGCAGCTCGGGGACTAGCGGGTTAACCGGGGAGCTGTTTTTT.

This chain uses TRBV6-1 with TRBJ2-7, with D possibly TRBD2 on 6 matching bases. Trimming removed 2 bases at V and 2 bases at J, with 16 bases between. CDR1 and CDR2 from the germline V gene are MNHNS and SASEGT. The CDR3 runs 16 residues. The CDR3 bases are TGTGCCAGCAGTGAATATTCTGCGGGAACAGCCTACGAGCAGTACTTC. It specifies CASSEYSAGTAYEQYF.

The gene calls are TRBV27 and TRBJ2-2; TRBD1 aligns across 7 bases. V shed 4 bases and J 0 bases; nucleotides not matched to a gene: 8. The CDR3 is made up of 17 amino acids. Per germline, CDR1 MNHEY and CDR2 SMNVEV (reference sequence). The CDR3 protein is CASSSRTGATNTGELFF. CDR3 coding DNA: TGTGCCAGCAGTTCTCGGACAGGCGCTACGAACACCGGGGAGCTGTTTTTT.

This chain joins TRBV13 and TRBJ2-5; D might be TRBD2 (6 bases). Germline CDR1 reads PRHDT; CDR2 reads FYEKMQ (reference sequence). The CDR3 is 13 residues long. The V end was cut by 4 bases, the J end by 2 bases, with 8 bases between. CDR3 nucleotides: TGTGCCAGCAGCTCGACTAGACAAGAGACCCAGTACTTC. Translation: CASSSTRQETQYF.

The rearrangement links TRBV7-9 to TRBJ2-7; 13 bases agree with TRBD2. V was pared by 5 bases and J by 5 bases, with 9 bases of the junction left unmatched. The V gene's germline CDR1 is SEHNR and CDR2 FQNEAQ (reference sequence). The CDR3 has 16 amino acids. The CDR3 protein is CASSRPGLAGIHEQYF. For the CDR3, the DNA is TGTGCCAGCAGCCGACCGGGACTAGCGGGAATCCACGAGCAGTACTTC.

The CDR3 nucleotides read TGTGCCAGCAGCTTGTTCCTAAACACTGAAGCTTTCTTT. It yields the protein CASSLFLNTEAFF. The chain joins TRBV5-8 to TRBJ1-1; D gene unclear. Trimming pared 1 base from V and 2 bases from J, leaving 6 bases between. CDR3 length: 13 residues. Germline V gene lookup returns CDR1 SGHTS and CDR2 YDEGEE. Full variable domain (rest looked up from reference TRBV5-8 and TRBJ1-1): EAGVTQSPTHLIKTRGQQATLRCSPISGHTSVYWYQQALGLGLQFLLWYDEGEERNRGNFPPRFSGRQFPNYSSELNVNALELEDSALYLCASSLFLNTEAFFGQGTRLTVV.

This clone was observed once. The CDR3 coding sequence is TGCAGCGTGGGGGGGACAGGGACGAGGGCTAACTATGGCTACACCTTC. Translated: CSVGGTGTRANYGYTF. The genes are TRBV29-1 and TRBJ1-2; 9 positions match TRBD1. Unmatched junction bases numbered 11, after V lost 6 bases and J lost 0 bases. The CDR3 is 16 amino acids. The germline gives CDR1 SQVTM, CDR2 ANQGSEA. Variable domain in full (rest from reference TRBV29-1 and TRBJ1-2): SAVISQKPSRDICQRGTSLTIQCQVDSQVTMMFWYRQQPGQSLTLIATANQGSEATYESGFVIDKFPISRPNLTFSTLTVSNMSPEDSSIYLCSVGGTGTRANYGYTFGSGTRLTVV.

The chain is built from TRBV27 and TRBJ2-7; tentatively, D is TRBD1 (7 bases). Germline V gives CDR1 MNHEY, CDR2 SMNVEV (reference sequence). V lost 5 bases to trimming and J lost 6 bases, with 11 bases between them. The CDR3 runs 12 residues. CDR3 DNA sequence: TGTGCCAGCAGTCCAGGGGGACTCGAGCAGTACTTC. Its translation is CASSPGGLEQYF.

In this sample, this clone turned up once. The chain links TRBV18 to TRBJ1-2, with unresolved D. Germline assignment: CDR1 KGHSH and CDR2 LQKENI. The CDR3 runs 14 residues. Trimming stripped 2 bases from V and 6 bases from J, with 13 bases between. The CDR3 here is CASSPSGPRNGYTF. The CDR3 bases are TGTGCCAGCTCACCATCCGGCCCTAGGAATGGCTACACCTTC. The variable domain in full, with the rest retrieved from reference TRBV18 and TRBJ1-2, is NAGVMQNPRHLVRRRGQEARLRCSPMKGHSHVYWYRQLPEEGLKFMVYLQKENIIDESGMPKERFSAEFPKEGPSILRIQQVVRGDSAAYFCASSPSGPRNGYTFGSGTRLTVV.

This chain uses TRBV27 with TRBJ2-7; possible D gene TRBD2, 6 bases. V was shortened by 8 bases and J by 2 bases, with 16 bases between the two germline ends. There are 14 residues in the CDR3. Germline assignment: CDR1 MNHEY and CDR2 SMNVEV (reference sequence). The CDR3 is CASGGASAAYEQYF. The DNA of the CDR3 is TGTGCCAGCGGTGGGGCTAGCGCAGCCTACGAGCAGTACTTC.